Listed below are T cell receptor beta chains from one sample, sequenced in a study of beta chain features in type 1 diabetes. Generated by immunoSEQ multiplex PCR, the TCRdb table keeps only in-frame clones and is missing some. The profile shows about 270,000 clones, approximately 14% of them singletons. Sequenced material: naive CD4+ T cells from blood. Every receptor here comes from a middle-aged woman in good health. The CDR3 runs from the conserved cysteine through the conserved F or W. The order of the fields is CDR3 DNA, CDR3 protein, V gene, D gene, clone size, J gene. A D gene is named only where the DNA matches it firmly. Clone size is stated in some rows and not others, as once, few, many or a class when expanded.

TGCGCCAGCAGCCAAGTACCAATGGCGCAGTTCTTC	CASSQVPMAQFF	TRBV4-1	.	.	TRBJ2-1
TGTGCCAGTAGGCCCCAGGCTTCCGACACTGAAGCTTTCTTT	CASRPQASDTEAFF	TRBV19	.	.	TRBJ1-1
TGCGCCAGCAGCTTGGACAGAGAGGGCGGAAAACTGTTTTTT	CASSLDREGGKLFF	TRBV5-1	.	.	TRBJ1-4
TGTGCCAGCACGCTAGCGGGGGGCCAAGAGACCCAGTACTTC	CASTLAGGQETQYF	TRBV5-4	TRBD2	few	TRBJ2-5
TGTGCCAGCAGCCTACAGGCGATAAGGGTCTATGGCTACACCTTC	CASSLQAIRVYGYTF	TRBV13	.	few	TRBJ1-2
TGTGCCAGCAGCCCAGGGGTTGCAGGGGCTGGAAACACCATATATTTT	CASSPGVAGAGNTIYF	TRBV7-9	.	.	TRBJ1-3
TGTGCCAGCAGCAGCCGGGACAGGGGTTCTAATAATTCACCCCTCCACTTT	CASSSRDRGSNNSPLHF	TRBV5-6	TRBD1	few	TRBJ1-6
TGTGCCAGCAGTTACCGGGACAGGGGGCGAGGAGATACGCAGTATTTT	CASSYRDRGRGDTQYF	TRBV6-5	TRBD1	.	TRBJ2-3
TGTGCCAGCAGCTTAGAGCCGGGACAGCTCTCTGAAGCTTTCTTT	CASSLEPGQLSEAFF	TRBV7-9	TRBD1	.	TRBJ1-1
TGCGCCAGCAGCTTACAGGATCCCATGAACACTGAAGCTTTCTTT	CASSLQDPMNTEAFF	TRBV5-1	.	.	TRBJ1-1
TGCGCCAGCAGCTTGACGGGATACACTGAAGCTTTCTTT	CASSLTGYTEAFF	TRBV5-1	.	.	TRBJ1-1
TGTGCCAGCAGCTTCCGAGCGATGTTAAACACCGGGGAGCTGTTTTTT	CASSFRAMLNTGELFF	TRBV7-2	.	few	TRBJ2-2
TGCGCCAGCAGTGAGTCGATAGCGGGGGGGCCCACAGATACGCAGTATTTT	CASSESIAGGPTDTQYF	TRBV10-1	TRBD2	.	TRBJ2-3
TGTGCCAGTAAGGTACAGGGGGGCTACGAGCAGTACTTC	CASKVQGGYEQYF	TRBV19	TRBD1	few	TRBJ2-7
TGTGCCAGCACCCTGGGGGGGCTGGAAGAGACCCAGTACTTC	CASTLGGLEETQYF	TRBV6-1	.	few	TRBJ2-5
TGCAGCGTTGGGGGAGCAGACTCTGGAAACACCATATATTTT	CSVGGADSGNTIYF	TRBV29-1	.	.	TRBJ1-3
TGTGCCAGCAGTTTTCGGGATCCAAAGGACACTGAAGCTTTCTTT	CASSFRDPKDTEAFF	TRBV27	.	.	TRBJ1-1
TGTGCCAGCAGCTCATACAGGGGGCGAAGTGGCTACACCTTC	CASSSYRGRSGYTF	TRBV11-2	TRBD1	few	TRBJ1-2
TGTGCCAGCAGTTTACGACAGCTCAATCAGCCCCAGCATTTT	CASSLRQLNQPQHF	TRBV28	.	.	TRBJ1-5
TGTGCCACCCAGCCCAGGGAATCTGAAGCTTTCTTT	CATQPRESEAFF	TRBV11-2	.	.	TRBJ1-1
TGTGCCAGCAGCCGGCAGGCGGGAGCACTCGACGAGCAGTACTTC	CASSRQAGALDEQYF	TRBV7-2	TRBD2	few	TRBJ2-7
TGTGCCAGCAGCGCCCTTAGGTCACGGGACTCAAGCTCCTACAATGAGCAGTTCTTC	CASSALRSRDSSSYNEQFF	TRBV7-9	.	many	TRBJ2-1
TGTGCAAGTCGCCCTAAGATGAGTACCCGAGGGTACAATGAGCAGTTCTTC	CASRPKMSTRGYNEQFF	TRBV12-2	.	.	TRBJ2-1
TGTGCCAGCATGGGCAATTCCGATGGCTACACCTTC	CASMGNSDGYTF	TRBV2	.	few	TRBJ1-2
TGTGCCAGCAGCTCCGACAGGGAGGCTGAAGCTTTCTTT	CASSSDREAEAFF	TRBV5-4	TRBD1	.	TRBJ1-1
TGTGCCAGCCCTACGGGGGGCCCCTACAATGAGCAGTTCTTC	CASPTGGPYNEQFF	TRBV7-9	.	many	TRBJ2-1
TGTGCTAGTGGTTACAGGGGGCTCCAGCCCCAGCATTTT	CASGYRGLQPQHF	TRBV12-5	TRBD1	few	TRBJ1-5
TGTGCCAGCAGTGAAGCCGGACAGGTCTACGAGCAGTACTTC	CASSEAGQVYEQYF	TRBV2	TRBD1	.	TRBJ2-7
TGTGCCAGCAGCTTAGATCGTAGCGGGGGGGTGACCAATGAGCAGTTCTTC	CASSLDRSGGVTNEQFF	TRBV11-2	TRBD2	.	TRBJ2-1
TGCGCCAGCAGCTTGGACGCAGCCTACAATGAGCAGTTCTTC	CASSLDAAYNEQFF	TRBV5-1	.	.	TRBJ2-1
TGTGCCAGCAGGTCGAGGGGCAATCAGCCCCAGCATTTT	CASRSRGNQPQHF	TRBV7-2	.	few	TRBJ1-5
TGTGCCAGCAGTCGAAGAGTTTCAACTGAAGCTTTCTTT	CASSRRVSTEAFF	TRBV6-1	.	.	TRBJ1-1
TGTGCCATCAGCGGACAGTATGGCTACACCTTC	CAISGQYGYTF	TRBV10-3	.	.	TRBJ1-2
TGCGCCAGCAGCGTCGGCAGACCGGGACTAGCGGGGGCACAGTACTTC	CASSVGRPGLAGAQYF	TRBV5-1	TRBD2	.	TRBJ2-7
TGTGCCAGCAGCGTAGGAGGGGGCCTCTATGGCTACACCTTC	CASSVGGGLYGYTF	TRBV9	TRBD1	few	TRBJ1-2
TGTGCCAGCAGCCCTGTGGGGCAGGGGCCGTTAAACACTGAAGCTTTCTTT	CASSPVGQGPLNTEAFF	TRBV7-9	.	.	TRBJ1-1
TGTGCCAGCAGCCCCCAGCGGGCCTTCCAAGAGACCCAGTACTTC	CASSPQRAFQETQYF	TRBV7-2	.	.	TRBJ2-5
TGCGCCAGCAGCTTGGCAGGGGATCCCTACGAGCAGTACTTC	CASSLAGDPYEQYF	TRBV5-1	.	.	TRBJ2-7
TGCAGCGTTGAAGCAGGGGGCTCGGGGAATGGCTACACCTTC	CSVEAGGSGNGYTF	TRBV29-1	TRBD1	few	TRBJ1-2
TGTGCCAGCTCACCCCGGGGGGGAGACGCTTTCTTT	CASSPRGGDAFF	TRBV18	.	few	TRBJ1-1
TGTGCCATCAGTCGCACTAGCGGGGGGGCCGGAGGAGAGACCCAGTACTTC	CAISRTSGGAGGETQYF	TRBV10-3	TRBD2	few	TRBJ2-5
TGCGCCAGCAGCCCGGACAGGGGCACTGAAGCTTTCTTT	CASSPDRGTEAFF	TRBV5-1	TRBD1	.	TRBJ1-1
TGTGCCATCAGTGGGGCAGGGGTAGGTGGCTACACCTTC	CAISGAGVGGYTF	TRBV10-3	.	few	TRBJ1-2
TGTGCCAGCAGTTACCAGTTCTCTAACTATGGCTACACCTTC	CASSYQFSNYGYTF	TRBV6-5	.	.	TRBJ1-2
TGTGCCAGCCGAAGCACTGGGCGTGTCGGGGAGCTGTTTTTT	CASRSTGRVGELFF	TRBV19	.	once	TRBJ2-2
TGTGCCAGCAGTTTTAGTTTCCAAGCAAACAATGAGCAGTTCTTC	CASSFSFQANNEQFF	TRBV27	.	.	TRBJ2-1